The rows below give T cell receptor beta chains drawn from one sample of a study of blood T cell repertoires in COVID-19. Clones were sequenced by immunoSEQ multiplex PCR, and TCRdb holds only the in-frame ones, with some missing. The profile shows fewer than 120,000 clones, more than 75% of them singletons. Sequencing was carried out using peripheral blood. The receptors come from a woman aged 45-65 years with acute or convalescent COVID-19. Both conserved end residues are part of each CDR3. D genes are given only for firm matches. Expanded clones get a size class; other rows say once, few or many, or leave the size out.

d_call	j_call	clone_size	v_call	cdr3_nt	cdr3_aa
TRBD1	TRBJ2-3	.	TRBV13	TGTGCCAGCAGTCTATCCGGGACAGGGACGGATACGCAGTATTTT	CASSLSGTGTDTQYF
.	TRBJ2-3	.	TRBV6-4	TGTGCCAGCAGTGACAGGGGTAGCACAGATACGCAGTATTTT	CASSDRGSTDTQYF
TRBD1	TRBJ1-2	.	TRBV9	TGTGCCAGCAGCGTAGCGGGGGACAGGGGGGACTATGGCTACACCTTC	CASSVAGDRGDYGYTF
.	TRBJ1-4	.	TRBV28	TGTGCCAGCAGTTCCTCCGGGTCAACTAATGAAAAACTGTTTTTT	CASSSSGSTNEKLFF
TRBD2	TRBJ2-7	.	TRBV3-1/TRBV3-2	TGTGCCAGCAGCGGACTAGCGGAGGCCTCCTACGAGCAGTACTTC	CASSGLAEASYEQYF
.	TRBJ2-7	.	TRBV10-3	TGTGCCATCAGTGAGAGTCAGGGAGGGACAGGATTCTACGAGCAGTACTTC	CAISESQGGTGFYEQYF
TRBD2	TRBJ2-3	once	TRBV5-4	TGTGCCAGCAGGCCTGCGGGAGGCGACACAGATACGCAGTATTTT	CASRPAGGDTDTQYF
.	TRBJ2-3	.	TRBV27	TGTGCCAGCAGAAGGGGCGGTTATAGCACAGATACGCAGTATTTT	CASRRGGYSTDTQYF
TRBD1	TRBJ2-7	.	TRBV2	TGTGCCAGCACTGAAACAGGGGAGGAGCAGTACTTC	CASTETGEEQYF
.	TRBJ1-4	.	TRBV7-9	TGTGCCAGCAGCTTTAGGGGGGGCACAACTAATGAAAAACTGTTTTTT	CASSFRGGTTNEKLFF
.	TRBJ1-5	.	TRBV28	TGTGCCAGCAGTCCCCCCTACAATCAGCCCCAGCATTTT	CASSPPYNQPQHF
TRBD1	TRBJ1-4	.	TRBV15	TGTGCCACCAGCAGCCGGTGGACAGGGATACTGTTTTTT	CATSSRWTGILFF
.	TRBJ1-5	.	TRBV7-6	TGTGCCAGCAGCCTAGGACACGGCAATCAGCCCCAGCATTTT	CASSLGHGNQPQHF
.	TRBJ1-2	few	TRBV28	TGTGCCAGCAGTTTTGAACGCGAGACACACTATGGCTACACCTTC	CASSFERETHYGYTF
TRBD1	TRBJ2-5	.	TRBV6-6	TGTGCCACTCGGCAGGGGGCGGTGGAGACCCAGTACTTC	CATRQGAVETQYF
.	TRBJ2-3	once	TRBV12-2	TGTGCAAGTCGCCCGCACCCTCCTAGCGGGAGCACAGATACGCAGTATTTT	CASRPHPPSGSTDTQYF
TRBD2	TRBJ2-5	.	TRBV28	TGTGCCAGCAGGTCAGCGGGAGAAGAGACCCAGTACTTC	CASRSAGEETQYF
TRBD1	TRBJ2-7	.	TRBV25-1	TGTGCCAGCAGTAGGGCACTTGGGACAGGGGGATACGAGCAGTACTTC	CASSRALGTGGYEQYF
.	TRBJ2-7	.	TRBV28	TGTGCCAGCAGTTTGGTCAGGGCCTACGAGCAGTACTTC	CASSLVRAYEQYF
TRBD1	TRBJ2-2	.	TRBV5-1	TGCGCCAGCAGCTTGGGACAGGGCACCGGGGAGCTGTTTTTT	CASSLGQGTGELFF
TRBD1	TRBJ2-2	.	TRBV24-1	TGTGCCACCAGTGAGGCTGACAGGGCGAAAACCGGGGAGCTGTTTTTT	CATSEADRAKTGELFF
TRBD1	TRBJ1-3	few	TRBV11-2	TGTGCCAGCAGCTCCACCCAGAGGGGGCCTGGAAACACCATATATTTT	CASSSTQRGPGNTIYF
TRBD1	TRBJ2-1	.	TRBV13	TGTGCCAGCAGCCTCTCACCGGGACAGGGGCGGGTTGATGAGCAGTTCTTC	CASSLSPGQGRVDEQFF
TRBD2	TRBJ2-3	.	TRBV3-1/TRBV3-2	TGTGCCAGCAGCCAATATCGGACTAGCGGGAGCCTCGGCACAGATACGCAGTATTTT	CASSQYRTSGSLGTDTQYF
TRBD2	TRBJ2-1	.	TRBV2	TGTGCCAGCAGAAGAAGTAGCGGGGGGATGAGCTCCTACAATGAGCAGTTCTTC	CASRRSSGGMSSYNEQFF
.	TRBJ1-1	.	TRBV6-5	TGTGCCAGCAGGACGGAGGTGCGGGGGACTGAAGCTTTCTTT	CASRTEVRGTEAFF
TRBD1	TRBJ1-6	few	TRBV28	TGTGCCAGCAGTTTACCTCCGGGACAGGGACATTCACCCCTCCACTTT	CASSLPPGQGHSPLHF
TRBD1	TRBJ2-2	.	TRBV5-1	TGCGCCAGCAGCTTAAGGGCGAGAGGGGGCGGCACCGGGGAGCTGTTTTTT	CASSLRARGGGTGELFF
.	TRBJ2-5	.	TRBV2	TGTGCCAGCAGTGAAGTCGGAGAGACCCAGTACTTC	CASSEVGETQYF
TRBD2	TRBJ2-1	.	TRBV5-1	TGCGCCAGCAGGCCCGCGGGAGCATCCAATGAGCAGTTCTTC	CASRPAGASNEQFF
TRBD1	TRBJ1-2	.	TRBV30	TGTGCCTGGAGTGTACAGGGGGATGTCTACACCTTC	CAWSVQGDVYTF
.	TRBJ1-2	once	TRBV6-5	TGTGCCAGCAGTTACTCAAAACTTAACTATGGCTACACCTTC	CASSYSKLNYGYTF
TRBD2	TRBJ2-7	once	TRBV10-1	TGCGCCAGCAGTGTCGCGGGAGCCTACGAGCAGTACTTC	CASSVAGAYEQYF
TRBD1	TRBJ1-1	.	TRBV7-8	TGTGCCAGCAGTTCACTTACAGGGGGCACTGAAGCTTTCTTT	CASSSLTGGTEAFF
TRBD1	TRBJ2-7	.	TRBV7-2	TGTGCCAGCAGCTTAGTGGGGACAGGTAACTCCTACGAGCAGTACTTC	CASSLVGTGNSYEQYF
TRBD1	TRBJ2-7	.	TRBV7-2	TGTGCCAGCAGCTTAGTACAGGGGGCGCCCAACGAGCAGTACTTC	CASSLVQGAPNEQYF
.	TRBJ1-1	.	TRBV29-1	TGCAGCGCCTACAGGATGAACACTGAAGCTTTCTTT	CSAYRMNTEAFF